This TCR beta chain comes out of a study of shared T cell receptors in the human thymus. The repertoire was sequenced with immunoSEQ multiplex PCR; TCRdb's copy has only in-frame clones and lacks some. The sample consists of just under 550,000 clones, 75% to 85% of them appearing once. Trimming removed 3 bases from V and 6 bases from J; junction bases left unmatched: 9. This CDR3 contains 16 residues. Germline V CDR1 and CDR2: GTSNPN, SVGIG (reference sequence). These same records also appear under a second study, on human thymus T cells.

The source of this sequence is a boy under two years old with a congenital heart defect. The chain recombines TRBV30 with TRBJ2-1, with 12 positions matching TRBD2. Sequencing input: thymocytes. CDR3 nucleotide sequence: TGTGCCTGGAGCGTCAAGACTAGCGGGAGTTTCAATGAGCAGTTCTTC. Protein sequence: CAWSVKTSGSFNEQFF.